This paragraph covers one T cell receptor beta chain sequence. Its recognized antigen is unknown. Base quality data are lacking; no much larger clone is found one base away. These data come from a study of shared clonotypes between healthy human individuals (dated by TCRdb to 2020 to 2022). Study-wide context: The cohort included a few men and a couple of women between 18 and 49 years of age. The study deeply sequenced blood TCR repertoires of about 5 healthy adults to estimate repertoire size and the extent of clonotype sharing between individuals. Libraries were prepared and TCR repertoires were sequenced by different laboratories using diverse techniques, in order to increase sequencing depth and limit assay-specific biases. Leukapheresis yielded between about 0.85 and 9 billion PBMCs per donor. On the study overall, not on this receptor specifically: Pairwise subsampling led to the expectation that sequencing depth would affect the degree of clonotype sharing among donors. The genetic and exposure-history diversity represented was limited by the small number of donors. Sampling was restricted to blood, and TCR repertoires in tissues likely differ from the TCR repertoires found in blood.

TCR CDR3 regions were amplified from genomic DNA by multiplex PCR using the deep immunoSEQ assay. Extracted genomic DNA from each cell subset was distributed evenly across all wells of several immunoSEQ 96-well plates, and each plate was treated as a replicate. For unsorted PBMC, about 0.3 ug genomic DNA, equal to about 30,000 T cell genomes, was loaded into each replicate PCR. Genomic DNA from unsorted PBMC was sequenced over ten immunoSEQ deep assay plates. Purified libraries were quantified with a Qubit 3.0 fluorometer, sized on a Bioanalyzer 2100, and re-quantified with the KAPA Library Quantification kit. Every immunoSEQ 96-well plate was sequenced on a dedicated single-read 150-cycle Illumina NextSeq 550 flow cell. In the source study's methods: Because the immunoSEQ output held only junctional sequences and lacked quality scores, the filtering could not match the filtering applied to full-length reads. Sequences were annotated with PyIR, a Python wrapper for IgBLAST v1.9, and V/J genes and CDR3 were assigned using IMGT germline references. Reads with weak V/J assignments (E-value above 1e-6), missing CDR3, stop codons, out-of-frame junctions, or ambiguous translated residues were removed. V3J clonotypes were defined by identical inferred V gene, J gene, and CDR3 amino acid sequence. To compute the percentage overlap between repertoires, the number of shared unique clonotypes was divided by the size of the smaller repertoire. RTK rarefaction, the Chao1 estimator, and Recon v2.1 estimates of unobserved clonotypes were used to assess repertoire richness. Entries here come from immuneACCESS through TCRdb and include only in-frame sequences with V and J called. Some clones fail to appear in such tables; in the studies checked, an unresolved V gene covers under half of the shortfall, and the cause of the remainder is unknown. The DNA gave D and trimming, while V, J and clone size come from that table. The sample has approximately 460,000 clones on record, approximately 77% of them singletons. About 12% of the sample lies in the top ten.

In the germline V gene, CDR1 corresponds to MDHEN and CDR2 to SYDVKM. The CDR3 numbers 13 residues from cysteine through phenylalanine. Just CDR3 DNA is preserved here, 39 bases in frame from base 1. V sheds 8 bases and J sheds 2 bases, leaving 12 bases between their ends. Healthy HIV-negative adults with no recently reported acute infections or vaccinations were included as donors. All donors were Caucasian adults living in Nashville, Tennessee, USA. For unsorted samples, about 90 million PBMCs were counted, and genomic DNA was extracted using the QIAamp DNA Blood Mini kit. Blood was obtained by leukapheresis, after which PBMCs were separated by Ficoll-Histopaque density gradient centrifugation and cryopreserved in liquid nitrogen vapor phase.

The TCR sequence derives from a woman aged 40-49 years in good health. Some clones in this sample may be carry-over from other donors' samples. Specimen: PBMCs. The sequence is built from TRBV28 and TRBJ1-2, with TRBD1 perhaps the D gene, on 5 matching bases. This receptor carries the CDR3 CASAGQNNYGYTF. The sequenced DNA is TGTGCCAGCGCGGGGCAGAACAACTATGGCTACACCTTC.